Listed here are 2 T cell receptor beta chains from one sample, sequenced in a study of shared clonotypes between healthy human individuals. Here immunoSEQ multiplex PCR was the method, and the copy in TCRdb shows in-frame clones only, minus some. The data show some 1.1 million clones, with roughly 80% seen just once and 0.89% held by the top ten. The material sequenced was memory CD4+ T cells from PBMCs. The subset: CD45RA-negative fraction. These TCRs come from a man aged 18-30 years in good health. Some clones in this sample may be carry-over from other donors' samples.

For this clone: One end of the junction varies from germline; a read error may be responsible. This sequence joins TRBV4-1 and TRBJ1-3; weak D call: TRBD1 (5 bases). The CDR3 spans 13 residues. Looked up from germline, CDR1 is MGHRA and CDR2 is YSYEKL. The CDR3, as DNA: TGCGCCAGCAGCCAATCGCGCGGGACGCCCTTGTTTTTT. Amino acids: CASSQSRGTPLFF.

This clone was seen once. V and J are TRBV7-3 and TRBJ2-1; TRBD2 is a possible D gene (5 bases). Germline-derived CDR1 and CDR2 are SGHTA and FQGTGA. V was pared by 1 base and J by 8 bases, with 12 bases between. The CDR3 consists of 14 residues. The CDR3 DNA is TGTGCCAGCAGCTTAATGGGAGTATACGATGAGCAGTTCTTC. It translates to CASSLMGVYDEQFF.